Below are 23 T cell receptor beta chains sequenced from a single sample in a study of blood T cell repertoires in COVID-19. This table comes from immunoSEQ multiplex PCR, and its TCRdb copy is limited to in-frame clones, with some not included. The table shows approximately 240,000 clones, with approximately 86% occurring only once. What was sequenced was peripheral blood. These receptors came from a woman aged 55-70 years with active or convalescent COVID-19.

The V and J genes are TRBV5-4 and TRBJ2-7; 7 bases align to TRBD1. The CDR3 runs to 13 residues. The V and J ends lost 5 bases and 5 bases, in that order; junction bases with no gene match: 7. Per the germline V gene, CDR1 is SGHNT and CDR2 is YYREEE (reference sequence). Here the CDR3 reads CASRPTGFDEQYF. CDR3 coding DNA: TGTGCCAGCAGACCGACAGGGTTCGACGAGCAGTACTTC. Supplemented by reference TRBV5-4 and TRBJ2-7, the full variable domain reads ETGVTQSPTHLIKTRGQQVTLRCSSQSGHNTVSWYQQALGQGPQFIFQYYREEENGRGNFPPRFSGLQFPNYSSELNVNALELDDSALYLCASRPTGFDEQYFGPGTRLTVT.

This sequence joins TRBV5-6 and TRBJ1-2; no firm D call. The CDR3 loop spans 17 amino acids. The germline V gene has CDR1 SGHDT and CDR2 YYEEEE. The ends were cut back, 4 bases at V and 6 bases at J, with 25 bases in the middle. The CDR3 nucleotides read TGTGCCAGCAGCCCTTCTTGGGCCTCAGCAAATAGGAATGGCTACACCTTC. Translation: CASSPSWASANRNGYTF. Full variable domain (remainder filled in from reference TRBV5-6 and TRBJ1-2): DAGVTQSPTHLIKTRGQQVTLRCSPKSGHDTVSWYQQALGQGPQFIFQYYEEEERQRGNFPDRFSGHQFPNYSSELNVNALLLGDSALYLCASSPSWASANRNGYTFGSGTRLTVV.

The chain combines TRBV4-2 with TRBJ1-6, with D perhaps matching TRBD1 (5 bases). This CDR3 spans 17 amino acids. The germline V gene has CDR1 LGHNA and CDR2 YNFKEQ. Trimming removed 6 bases from V and 4 bases from J, with 19 bases in between. The DNA of the CDR3 is TGTGCCAGCAGGCGGGACGGGACTGCCCCTTATAATTCACCCCTCCACTTT. This translates into CASRRDGTAPYNSPLHF.

The rearrangement uses TRBV5-4 and TRBJ2-7, with TRBD1 identical over 8 bases. V shed 0 bases and J 2 bases; nucleotides not matched to a gene: 4. CDR3 length: 15 residues. Germline V gives CDR1 SGHNT, CDR2 YYREEE (reference sequence). This CDR3 is CASSLAGTGTYEQYF. The CDR3 DNA reads TGTGCCAGCAGCTTGGCCGGGACAGGCACCTACGAGCAGTACTTC.

The gene calls are TRBV18 and TRBJ2-2; 8 bases align to TRBD1. CDR3 length: 17 amino acids. Germline V gene data show CDR1 as KGHSH and CDR2 as LQKENI. Losses at the gene ends were 4 bases for V and 2 bases for J; bases not matched to a gene: 9. For the CDR3, the DNA is TGTGCCAGCTCACAAGCGAGACAGGGGACAAACACCGGGGAGCTGTTTTTT. It is translated as CASSQARQGTNTGELFF.

The V gene is TRBV30, the J gene TRBJ2-5, with TRBD2 identical over 7 bases. Germline CDR1 and CDR2: GTSNPN and SVGIG (reference sequence). The CDR3 covers 13 residues. The J segment lost 4 bases and the V segment lost 2 bases, leaving 4 bases of the junction unmatched. The CDR3 DNA follows: TGTGCCTGGAGTTCAGGGAGGGGAGAGACCCAGTACTTC. Its protein is CAWSSGRGETQYF.

The chain links TRBV28 to TRBJ2-1; a possible D gene is TRBD1 (5 bases). V lost 5 bases to trimming and J lost 4 bases, with 21 bases between them. The CDR3 runs to 17 residues. Germline V gives CDR1 MDHEN, CDR2 SYDVKM. The CDR3 DNA reads TGTGCCAGCAGTACTATTCCCTTCACGACAGTTTACAATGAGCAGTTCTTC. Translated, it gives CASSTIPFTTVYNEQFF.

The chain has TRBV11-2 and TRBJ2-7; 12 positions agree with TRBD2. Germline lookup yields CDR1 SGHAT and CDR2 FQNNGV. The junction had 4 bases not matched to a gene; V was cut back by 4 bases and J by 3 bases. CDR3 size: 15 residues. CDR3 in amino acids: CASSSKTSGSYEQYF. The CDR3, as DNA: TGTGCCAGCAGCTCTAAGACTAGCGGGAGCTACGAGCAGTACTTC. The variable domain in full, with the rest retrieved from reference TRBV11-2 and TRBJ2-7, is EAGVAQSPRYKIIEKRQSVAFWCNPISGHATLYWYQQILGQGPKLLIQFQNNGVVDDSQLPKDRFSAERLKGVDSTLKIQPAKLEDSAVYLCASSSKTSGSYEQYFGPGTRLTVT.

This clone was detected a few times. The rearrangement joins TRBV30 to TRBJ2-1, with 12 bases lining up with TRBD1. Germline V gene lookup returns CDR1 GTSNPN and CDR2 SVGIG (reference sequence). This CDR3 comprises 14 residues. Trimming removed 2 bases from V and 8 bases from J; junction bases left unmatched: 4. The CDR3 loop reads CAWSTGTGGHEQFF. For the CDR3, the DNA is TGTGCCTGGAGTACCGGGACAGGGGGCCATGAGCAGTTCTTC.

The chain employs TRBV7-6 and TRBJ1-4; tentative D call: TRBD1 (6 bases). Trimming removed 0 bases from V and 0 bases from J, with 11 bases in between. The CDR3 contains 17 residues. Germline CDR1 SGHVS, CDR2 FNYEAQ. CDR3 in DNA: TGTGCCAGCAGCTTAGCGACAGGACCAGCAACTAATGAAAAACTGTTTTTT. It encodes CASSLATGPATNEKLFF.

This chain connects TRBV29-1 to TRBJ2-3; 7 positions agree with TRBD1. This CDR3 is built from 16 residues. Germline V gene data show CDR1 as SQVTM and CDR2 as ANQGSEA. Unmatched junction bases numbered 8, after V lost 0 bases and J lost 2 bases. CDR3 loop: CSVEDLRGTDTDTQYF. Written as DNA, the CDR3 is TGCAGCGTTGAAGACCTCCGTGGGACAGACACAGATACGCAGTATTTT.

V and J are TRBV2 and TRBJ2-6; 11 nucleotides agree with TRBD2. The CDR3 contains 17 residues. J was trimmed by 2 bases and V by 7 bases; bases with no gene match: 7. Germline V gene data show CDR1 as SNHLY and CDR2 as FYNNEI. The CDR3 DNA is TGTGCCAGCACGGGACTAGCGGTTAACCCTGGGGCCAACGTCCTGACTTTC. Translated, it gives CASTGLAVNPGANVLTF.

The chain couples TRBV19 to TRBJ2-3; TRBD1 agrees at 7 bases. CDR3 length: 15 residues. With 5 bases clipped from V and 0 bases from J, the junction kept 5 bases outside the gene matches. CDR1 and CDR2 from the germline V gene are LNHDA and SQIVND (reference sequence). This chain's CDR3 is CASSLGTVSTDTQYF. The CDR3 nucleotides are TGTGCCAGTAGTTTAGGGACAGTCAGCACAGATACGCAGTATTTT.

This chain uses TRBV5-4 with TRBJ2-1; 7 nucleotides align to TRBD1. Trimming cost V 4 bases and J 5 bases; bases outside gene matches: 9. CDR3 length: 15 residues. Germline values: CDR1 SGHNT, CDR2 YYREEE (reference sequence). The CDR3 loop reads CASSVDRSGNNEQFF. The CDR3, as DNA: TGTGCCAGCAGCGTGGACAGGTCTGGAAACAATGAGCAGTTCTTC.

The chain employs TRBV7-9 and TRBJ2-2, with a possible D match to TRBD2 (6 bases). With 11 bases removed from V and 3 bases from J, the gap between germline ends came to 13 bases. Germline V lookup: CDR1 SEHNR, CDR2 FQNEAQ (reference sequence). The length of the CDR3 is 13 residues. CDR3 sequence: CAFDERDTGELFF. CDR3 DNA: TGTGCCTTCGATGAGCGGGACACCGGGGAGCTGTTTTTT.

The chain links TRBV7-9 to TRBJ2-7, with TRBD1 as a possible D gene (5 bases). The CDR3 spans 15 residues. Trimming stripped 5 bases from V and 2 bases from J, with 16 bases between. Germline assignment: CDR1 SEHNR and CDR2 FQNEAQ (reference sequence). CDR3 nucleotide sequence: TGTGCCAGCAGCCCAGGGATCCTAGGCCCCTACGAGCAGTACTTC. As protein: CASSPGILGPYEQYF. Full variable domain (remainder filled in from reference TRBV7-9 and TRBJ2-7): DTGVSQNPRHKITKRGQNVTFRCDPISEHNRLYWYRQTLGQGPEFLTYFQNEAQLEKSRLLSDRFSAERPKGSFSTLEIQRTEQGDSAMYLCASSPGILGPYEQYFGPGTRLTVT.

The chain uses TRBV7-8 and TRBJ2-1, with 12 bases matching TRBD2. With V trimmed by 1 base and J by 7 bases, 8 bases remained unmatched. CDR1 and CDR2 from the germline V gene are SGHVS and FQNEAQ. This CDR3 has 17 amino acids. This chain's CDR3 is CASSLDLAGGPLNEQFF. CDR3 bases: TGTGCCAGCAGCTTAGATCTAGCGGGGGGGCCATTAAATGAGCAGTTCTTC. The whole variable domain, filled in from reference TRBV7-8 and TRBJ2-1, reads GAGVSQSPRYKVAKRGQDVALRCDPISGHVSLFWYQQALGQGPEFLTYFQNEAQLDKSGLPSDRFFAERPEGSVSTLKIQRTQQEDSAVYLCASSLDLAGGPLNEQFFGPGTRLTVL.

The chain couples TRBV11-2 to TRBJ2-2, with 11 nucleotides matching TRBD2. V gave up 4 bases and J gave up 6 bases; unmatched junction bases: 4. Germline V CDR1 and CDR2: SGHAT, FQNNGV. The CDR3 has 15 residues. CDR3 bases: TGTGCCAGCAGCTCAAGACTAGCGGGGCCCGGGGAGCTGTTTTTT. Its translation is CASSSRLAGPGELFF.

This chain links TRBV7-8 with TRBJ2-7; D might be TRBD1 (6 bases). There are 15 residues in the CDR3. V was trimmed by 5 bases and J by 2 bases, leaving 16 bases between them. CDR1 SGHVS and CDR2 FQNEAQ come from the germline V gene. The CDR3 here is CASSRAVRGTYEQYV. Here the CDR3 DNA reads TGTGCCAGCAGCAGAGCCGTCAGGGGAACCTACGAGCAGTACGTC.

The genes are TRBV5-4 and TRBJ2-3; a possible D gene is TRBD2 (5 bases). The CDR3 is 15 amino acids. The V end was cut by 4 bases, the J end by 1 base, with 13 bases between. Germline V gives CDR1 SGHNT, CDR2 YYREEE (reference sequence). The CDR3 sequence is CASSPEGVGTDTQYF. The DNA of the CDR3 is TGTGCCAGCAGCCCCGAGGGAGTGGGCACAGATACGCAGTATTTT.

The chain joins TRBV5-1 to TRBJ2-1; the match to TRBD2 covers 9 bases. Germline V gene data show CDR1 as SGHRS and CDR2 as YFSETQ. The CDR3 is 15 amino acids. After removal of 7 bases from V and 8 bases from J, the junction contained 13 bases not matched to a gene. CDR3 sequence: CASSNGRGGQHEQFF. In nucleotides, the CDR3 is TGCGCCAGCTCCAACGGGCGGGGGGGCCAGCATGAGCAGTTCTTC. The full variable domain, its missing parts supplied by reference TRBV5-1 and TRBJ2-1, is KAGVTQTPRYLIKTRGQQVTLSCSPISGHRSVSWYQQTPGQGLQFLFEYFSETQRNKGNFPGRFSGRQFSNSRSEMNVSTLELGDSALYLCASSNGRGGQHEQFFGPGTRLTVL.

V gene TRBV6-5 combines with J gene TRBJ1-1; 12 bases align to TRBD1. V gave up 5 bases and J gave up 8 bases; unmatched junction bases: 9. The CDR3 sequence is 15 residues long. CDR1 is MNHEY, CDR2 SVGAGI, per germline. Here the CDR3 DNA reads TGTGCCAGCAGTCCTACTCGGGACAGGGGGCTAGAAGCTTTCTTT. This sequence encodes CASSPTRDRGLEAFF.

The chain employs TRBV6-6 and TRBJ1-1; maybe TRBD1 (6 bases). Germline V gene lookup returns CDR1 MNHNY and CDR2 SVGAGI (reference sequence). The V end was cut by 0 bases, the J end by 4 bases, with 15 bases between. The CDR3 runs to 16 residues. DNA for the CDR3: TGTGCCAGCAGTTACTCGTTCAGGGGAAAACCCACTGAAGCTTTCTTT. Its translation is CASSYSFRGKPTEAFF.